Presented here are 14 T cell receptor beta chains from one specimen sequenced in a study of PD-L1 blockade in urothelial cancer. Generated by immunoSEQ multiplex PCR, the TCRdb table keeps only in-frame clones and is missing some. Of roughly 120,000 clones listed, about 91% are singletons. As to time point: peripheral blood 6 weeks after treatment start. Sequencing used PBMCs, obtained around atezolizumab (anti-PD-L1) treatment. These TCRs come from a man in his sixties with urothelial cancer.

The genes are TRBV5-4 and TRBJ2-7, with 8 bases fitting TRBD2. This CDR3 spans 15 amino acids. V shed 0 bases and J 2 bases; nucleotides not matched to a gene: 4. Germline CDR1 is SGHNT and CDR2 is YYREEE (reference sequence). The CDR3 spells CASSLGGTRTYEQYF. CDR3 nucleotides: TGTGCCAGCAGCTTGGGTGGGACTAGAACCTACGAGCAGTACTTC.

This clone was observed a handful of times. CDR3 DNA: TGTGCCAGAAGCCAAAACTATGGCTACACCTTC. It yields the protein CARSQNYGYTF. The rearrangement uses TRBV30 and TRBJ1-2, with D unresolved. Trimming stripped 8 bases from V and 2 bases from J, with 9 bases between. The CDR3 extends over 11 amino acids. The V gene's germline CDR1 is GTSNPN and CDR2 SVGIG (reference sequence).

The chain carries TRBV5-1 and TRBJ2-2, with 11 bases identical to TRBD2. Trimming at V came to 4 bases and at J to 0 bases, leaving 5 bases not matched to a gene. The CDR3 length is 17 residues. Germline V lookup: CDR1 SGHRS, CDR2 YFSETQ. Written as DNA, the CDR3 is TGCGCCAGCAGCATTGCTAGCGGGGGGCCGAACACCGGGGAGCTGTTTTTT. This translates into CASSIASGGPNTGELFF.

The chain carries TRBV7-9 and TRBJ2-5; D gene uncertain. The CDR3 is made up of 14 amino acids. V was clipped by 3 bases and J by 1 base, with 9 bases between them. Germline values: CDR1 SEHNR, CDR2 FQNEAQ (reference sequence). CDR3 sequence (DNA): TGTGCCAGCAGCTTTCCCGGTCTCCAAGAGACCCAGTACTTC. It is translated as CASSFPGLQETQYF.

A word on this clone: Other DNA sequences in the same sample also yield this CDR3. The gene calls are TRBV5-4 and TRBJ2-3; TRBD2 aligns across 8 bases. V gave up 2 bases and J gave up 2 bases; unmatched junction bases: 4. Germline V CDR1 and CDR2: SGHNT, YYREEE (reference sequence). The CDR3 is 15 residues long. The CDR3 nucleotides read TGTGCCAGCAGCTTAGCGGGGGCCTACACAGATACGCAGTATTTT. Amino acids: CASSLAGAYTDTQYF.

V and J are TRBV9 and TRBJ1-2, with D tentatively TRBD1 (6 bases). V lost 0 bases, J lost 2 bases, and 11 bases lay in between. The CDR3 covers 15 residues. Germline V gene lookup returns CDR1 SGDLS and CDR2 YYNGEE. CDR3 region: CASSVAAQGNYGYTF. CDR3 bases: TGTGCCAGCAGCGTAGCCGCACAGGGAAACTATGGCTACACCTTC.

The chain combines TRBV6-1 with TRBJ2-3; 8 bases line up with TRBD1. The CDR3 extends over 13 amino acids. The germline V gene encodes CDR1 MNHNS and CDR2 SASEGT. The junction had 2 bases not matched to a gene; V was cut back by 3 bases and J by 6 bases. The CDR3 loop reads CASSETGVDTQYF. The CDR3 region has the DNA TGTGCCAGCAGTGAGACAGGGGTGGATACGCAGTATTTT.

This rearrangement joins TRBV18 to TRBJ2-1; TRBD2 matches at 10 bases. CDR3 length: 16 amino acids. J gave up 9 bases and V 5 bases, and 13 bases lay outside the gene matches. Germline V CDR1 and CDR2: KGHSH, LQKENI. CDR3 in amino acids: CASSEDSGGALGEQFF. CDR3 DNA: TGTGCCAGCTCAGAAGACAGCGGGGGGGCCCTAGGTGAGCAGTTCTTC.

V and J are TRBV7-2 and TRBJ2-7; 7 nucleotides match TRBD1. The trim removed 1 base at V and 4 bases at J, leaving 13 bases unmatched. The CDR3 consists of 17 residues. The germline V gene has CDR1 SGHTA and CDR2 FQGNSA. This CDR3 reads CASSLGPGQRSRYEQYF. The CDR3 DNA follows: TGTGCCAGCAGCTTAGGGCCGGGACAGCGATCCCGATACGAGCAGTACTTC.

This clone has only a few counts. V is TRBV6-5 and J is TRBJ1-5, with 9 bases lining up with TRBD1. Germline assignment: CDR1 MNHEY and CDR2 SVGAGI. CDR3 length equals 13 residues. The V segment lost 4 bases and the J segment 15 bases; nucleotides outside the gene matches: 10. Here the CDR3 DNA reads TGTGCCAGCAGTTTCCAAAACAGGGGGCCGGTGCATTTT. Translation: CASSFQNRGPVHF.

This CDR3 reads CASSRQGGLSSGYTF. The CDR3 nucleotides read TGTGCCAGCAGCCGACAGGGCGGGTTATCGTCTGGCTACACCTTC. This chain links TRBV6-1 with TRBJ1-2; 7 bases map to TRBD1. CDR3 length: 15 amino acids. Per germline, CDR1 MNHNS and CDR2 SASEGT. V gave up 6 bases and J gave up 7 bases; unmatched junction bases: 14.

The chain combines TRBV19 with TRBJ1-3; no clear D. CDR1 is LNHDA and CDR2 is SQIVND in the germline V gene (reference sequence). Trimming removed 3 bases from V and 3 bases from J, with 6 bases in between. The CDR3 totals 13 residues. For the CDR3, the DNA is TGTGCCAGTAGTATTCGGGATGGAAACACCATATATTTT. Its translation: CASSIRDGNTIYF.

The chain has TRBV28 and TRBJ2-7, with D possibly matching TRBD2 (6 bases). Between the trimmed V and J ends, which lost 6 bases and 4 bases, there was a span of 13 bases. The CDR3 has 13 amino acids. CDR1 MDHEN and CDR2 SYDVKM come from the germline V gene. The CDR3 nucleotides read TGTGCCAGCAGCCGGCCCCGGGGGTACGAGCAGTACTTC. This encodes CASSRPRGYEQYF. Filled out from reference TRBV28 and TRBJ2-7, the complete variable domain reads DVKVTQSSRYLVKRTGEKVFLECVQDMDHENMFWYRQDPGLGLRLIYFSYDVKMKEKGDIPEGYSVSREKKERFSLILESASTNQTSMYLCASSRPRGYEQYFGPGTRLTVT.

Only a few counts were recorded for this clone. CDR3 region: CASSLMTGGRNTIYF. CDR3 DNA: TGCGCCAGCAGCCTTATGACAGGGGGCAGAAACACCATATATTTT. The V call is TRBV4-1, the J call TRBJ1-3, with 10 nucleotides matching TRBD1. The junction had 5 bases not matched to a gene; V was cut back by 4 bases and J by 5 bases. CDR3 size: 15 residues. Germline V gene lookup returns CDR1 MGHRA and CDR2 YSYEKL.